The rows below give T cell receptor beta chains drawn from one sample of a study of blood T cells in healthy people across ages. TCRdb recomputed calls from the 5' RACE reads with MiXCR, one row per CDR3 protein. Of about 2 million distinct CDR3 sequences listed, 49% are singletons. Material: blood. These receptors all come from a woman aged 40 to 49 in good health. Each CDR3 is given with its conserved first and last residue. The D gene is left open where the match is weak. Size is stated for part of the rows, as once, few or many counts, or as a class when the clone is expanded.

J gene: TRBJ1-6
D gene: TRBD1
V gene: TRBV7-9
clone size: NA
CDR3 DNA: TGTGCCAGCACGCCAGGGGGGGGAGGAAATTTTGCCCTCCACTTT
CDR3 protein: CASTPGGGGNFALHF

J gene: TRBJ2-2
D gene: NA
V gene: TRBV19
clone size: NA
CDR3 DNA: TGTGCCAGTAGTATCAAGACGGGTATGAACACCGGGGAGCTGTTTTTT
CDR3 protein: CASSIKTGMNTGELFF

J gene: TRBJ1-5
D gene: NA
V gene: TRBV7-6
clone size: few
CDR3 DNA: TGTGCCAGCAGCTTAGCCACAGGGCTCAATCAGCCCCAGCATTTT
CDR3 protein: CASSLATGLNQPQHF

J gene: TRBJ2-7
D gene: NA
V gene: TRBV7-9
clone size: NA
CDR3 DNA: TGTTCCAGCAGCGCCAGGTACTCCTACGAGCAGTACTTC
CDR3 protein: CSSSARYSYEQYF

J gene: TRBJ1-6
D gene: NA
V gene: TRBV27
clone size: NA
CDR3 DNA: TGTGCCAGCAGTTTCTCGGACTCCTATAATTCACCCCTCCACTTT
CDR3 protein: CASSFSDSYNSPLHF

J gene: TRBJ2-7
D gene: NA
V gene: TRBV4-2
clone size: NA
CDR3 DNA: TGTGCCAGCAGCCAAGATTCCGGGACTGCTAAGGGCGAGCAGTACTTC
CDR3 protein: CASSQDSGTAKGEQYF

J gene: TRBJ1-2
D gene: NA
V gene: TRBV20-1
clone size: NA
CDR3 DNA: TGCAGTGCTAGGCAAGAGGCAGGGCTTAACTATGGCTACACCTTC
CDR3 protein: CSARQEAGLNYGYTF

J gene: TRBJ2-3
D gene: NA
V gene: TRBV4-1
clone size: NA
CDR3 DNA: TGCGCCAGCAGCCATCCCAAAAATGACAGGATTCATAGCAACACAGATACGCAGTATTTT
CDR3 protein: CASSHPKNDRIHSNTDTQYF

J gene: TRBJ2-5
D gene: TRBD1
V gene: TRBV6-2/TRBV6-3
clone size: NA
CDR3 DNA: TGTGCCAGCAGACCCGACAGACAGGGAGAGACCCAGTACTTC
CDR3 protein: CASRPDRQGETQYF

J gene: TRBJ2-7
D gene: TRBD1
V gene: TRBV20-1
clone size: NA
CDR3 DNA: TGCAGTGCCCTCCCGGGACAGAGGAACGAGCAGTACTTC
CDR3 protein: CSALPGQRNEQYF

J gene: TRBJ1-5
D gene: NA
V gene: TRBV7-9
clone size: few
CDR3 DNA: TGTGCCAGCAGCCCTTCGGGGGGGAGTCAGCCCCAGCATTTT
CDR3 protein: CASSPSGGSQPQHF

J gene: TRBJ2-4
D gene: NA
V gene: TRBV7-9
clone size: NA
CDR3 DNA: TGTGCCAGCAGCTCCCCGCCCGGGACGCTTAACTCCAAAAACATTCAGTACTTC
CDR3 protein: CASSSPPGTLNSKNIQYF

J gene: TRBJ2-5
D gene: TRBD2
V gene: TRBV6-5
clone size: NA
CDR3 DNA: TGTGCCAGCAGTTCCGGACTAGCGGGGAAACAGACCCAGTACTTC
CDR3 protein: CASSSGLAGKQTQYF

J gene: TRBJ2-1
D gene: NA
V gene: TRBV24-1
clone size: once
CDR3 DNA: TGTGCCACCAGTGGTGACTACCAAGAGACCCAGTTCTTC
CDR3 protein: CATSGDYQETQFF

J gene: TRBJ1-1
D gene: TRBD1
V gene: TRBV6-6
clone size: NA
CDR3 DNA: TGTGCCAGCAGTTACTCGGACAGGGCGAACACTGAAGCTTTCTTT
CDR3 protein: CASSYSDRANTEAFF

J gene: TRBJ1-5
D gene: NA
V gene: TRBV7-9
clone size: NA
CDR3 DNA: TGTGCCAGCAACCCTGCAGGGGTTTCCGGTCAGCCCCAGCATTTT
CDR3 protein: CASNPAGVSGQPQHF

J gene: TRBJ2-1
D gene: TRBD2
V gene: TRBV6-2/TRBV6-3
clone size: NA
CDR3 DNA: TGTGCCAGCAGTCCACGACTAGCGGGGGGCCGGGGGTACAATGAGCAGTTCTTC
CDR3 protein: CASSPRLAGGRGYNEQFF

J gene: TRBJ1-1
D gene: TRBD1
V gene: TRBV6-2/TRBV6-3
clone size: few
CDR3 DNA: TGTGCCAGCAGCAGGGGGGGGCGGAAGACTGAAGCTTTCTTT
CDR3 protein: CASSRGGRKTEAFF

J gene: TRBJ2-1
D gene: NA
V gene: TRBV11-2
clone size: NA
CDR3 DNA: TGTGCCAGCAGCTCGGGAGCGGCGGCGAATGAGCAGTTCTTC
CDR3 protein: CASSSGAAANEQFF

J gene: TRBJ2-1
D gene: TRBD2
V gene: TRBV4-2
clone size: NA
CDR3 DNA: TGTGCCAGCAGCCAAGGGACGACTAGCGGGGCTTACAATGAGCAGTTCTTC
CDR3 protein: CASSQGTTSGAYNEQFF

J gene: TRBJ2-3
D gene: NA
V gene: TRBV12-3/TRBV12-4
clone size: NA
CDR3 DNA: TGTGCCAGCAGGGGGGTAGGGGGGGTAGCAGATACGCAGTATTTT
CDR3 protein: CASRGVGGVADTQYF

J gene: TRBJ2-7
D gene: TRBD2
V gene: TRBV6-6
clone size: NA
CDR3 DNA: TGTGCCAGCAGTTCCGGGACTAGCGAAACCTACGAGCAGTACTTC
CDR3 protein: CASSSGTSETYEQYF

J gene: TRBJ1-5
D gene: NA
V gene: TRBV20-1
clone size: once
CDR3 DNA: TGCAGTGCATCTGACGGGTGGAGCAATCAGCCCCAGCATTTT
CDR3 protein: CSASDGWSNQPQHF

J gene: TRBJ1-4
D gene: NA
V gene: TRBV28
clone size: NA
CDR3 DNA: TGTGCCAGCAGTTTAATCCAGGCCGGAACTAATGAAAAACTGTTTTTT
CDR3 protein: CASSLIQAGTNEKLFF

J gene: TRBJ2-3
D gene: NA
V gene: TRBV20-1
clone size: few
CDR3 DNA: TGCAGTGCTAGGGCCGAAACGGGCACAGATACGCAGTATTTT
CDR3 protein: CSARAETGTDTQYF

J gene: TRBJ1-1
D gene: TRBD1
V gene: TRBV7-2
clone size: NA
CDR3 DNA: TGTGCCAGCAGCTTACTCGGACAGGGAGCTTTCTTT
CDR3 protein: CASSLLGQGAFF

J gene: TRBJ2-5
D gene: NA
V gene: TRBV12-3/TRBV12-4
clone size: few
CDR3 DNA: TGTGCCAGCAGCATCGCGATGGGTTCCCTTTCTCAAGAGACCCAGTACTTC
CDR3 protein: CASSIAMGSLSQETQYF

J gene: TRBJ2-1
D gene: TRBD1
V gene: TRBV28
clone size: NA
CDR3 DNA: TGTGCCAGCAGCCCCGCCGAGGCACAGGGGGACAATGAGCAGTTCTTC
CDR3 protein: CASSPAEAQGDNEQFF

J gene: TRBJ2-7
D gene: NA
V gene: TRBV7-8
clone size: NA
CDR3 DNA: TGTGCCAGCAGTCGGACGGACACCTACGAGCAGTACTTC
CDR3 protein: CASSRTDTYEQYF

J gene: TRBJ2-7
D gene: NA
V gene: TRBV6-2/TRBV6-3
clone size: NA
CDR3 DNA: TGTGCCAGCAGCTACCATGGCTCCTACAATGAGCAGTACTTC
CDR3 protein: CASSYHGSYNEQYF

J gene: TRBJ1-2
D gene: TRBD1
V gene: TRBV6-2/TRBV6-3
clone size: NA
CDR3 DNA: TGTGCCAGCAACCAGGGGGGATCTGGCTACACCTTC
CDR3 protein: CASNQGGSGYTF

J gene: TRBJ2-2
D gene: TRBD1
V gene: TRBV18
clone size: once
CDR3 DNA: TGTGCCAGCTACCCAGGGGGCAACACCGGGGAGCTGTTTTTT
CDR3 protein: CASYPGGNTGELFF

J gene: TRBJ2-3
D gene: NA
V gene: TRBV7-8
clone size: NA
CDR3 DNA: TGTGCCAGCAGCCGCCCCCGGGGGGCGGGAGATACGCAGTATTTT
CDR3 protein: CASSRPRGAGDTQYF

J gene: TRBJ2-1
D gene: NA
V gene: TRBV6-1
clone size: NA
CDR3 DNA: TGTGCCAGCAGTGAGATTACAGGGATCAATGAGCAGTTCTTC
CDR3 protein: CASSEITGINEQFF

J gene: TRBJ2-1
D gene: TRBD1
V gene: TRBV14
clone size: NA
CDR3 DNA: TGTGCCAGCAGCCATCATTCCGGGACAGGGGTCCCCGGAGGGCAGTTCTTC
CDR3 protein: CASSHHSGTGVPGGQFF

J gene: TRBJ1-6
D gene: TRBD1
V gene: TRBV20-1
clone size: NA
CDR3 DNA: TGCAGTGCTAGAGAAATTAGCGCAGGGGGTAATTCACCCCTCCACTTT
CDR3 protein: CSAREISAGGNSPLHF

J gene: TRBJ2-3
D gene: NA
V gene: TRBV5-1
clone size: NA
CDR3 DNA: TGCGCCAGCAGCTTGAGGCCAGCCTCCCTCACAGATACGCAGTATTTT
CDR3 protein: CASSLRPASLTDTQYF

J gene: TRBJ1-2
D gene: NA
V gene: TRBV4-1
clone size: once
CDR3 DNA: TGCGCCAGCAGCCAAGTTAATCACTATGGCTACACCTTC
CDR3 protein: CASSQVNHYGYTF

J gene: TRBJ1-2
D gene: TRBD1
V gene: TRBV25-1
clone size: few
CDR3 DNA: TGTGCCAGCAGAGACAGGGAGAATGGCTACACCTTC
CDR3 protein: CASRDRENGYTF

J gene: TRBJ2-5
D gene: NA
V gene: TRBV2
clone size: NA
CDR3 DNA: TGTGCCAGCAGTCGTGACAGGGGAGGGGACGGGACCCAGTACTTC
CDR3 protein: CASSRDRGGDGTQYF

J gene: TRBJ2-1
D gene: TRBD2
V gene: TRBV7-9
clone size: few
CDR3 DNA: TGTGCCAGCAGCTTAGGGGGTAGCGGGGGAGTCTACAATGAGCAGTTCTTC
CDR3 protein: CASSLGGSGGVYNEQFF

J gene: TRBJ2-5
D gene: NA
V gene: TRBV5-5
clone size: NA
CDR3 DNA: TGTGCCAGCAGCGTCGGACCTTACAATGAGCAGTACTTC
CDR3 protein: CASSVGPYNEQYF

J gene: TRBJ1-1
D gene: NA
V gene: TRBV3-1
clone size: NA
CDR3 DNA: TGTGCCAGCAGCCAATTCCAGAACACTGAAGCTTTCTTT
CDR3 protein: CASSQFQNTEAFF

J gene: TRBJ2-7
D gene: TRBD2
V gene: TRBV4-1
clone size: NA
CDR3 DNA: TGCGCCAGCAGCCAAGGCTTGACTAGCGGGGGCGAGCAGTACTTC
CDR3 protein: CASSQGLTSGGEQYF

J gene: TRBJ2-4
D gene: TRBD1
V gene: TRBV20-1
clone size: few
CDR3 DNA: TGCAGTGCTAGGGCCCCGGACAGGGTTGACATTCAGTACTTC
CDR3 protein: CSARAPDRVDIQYF

J gene: TRBJ1-2
D gene: TRBD1
V gene: TRBV6-5
clone size: NA
CDR3 DNA: TGTGCCAGCAGCCTGGGTGTAGGGACAGGGAATACGGGCTACACCTTC
CDR3 protein: CASSLGVGTGNTGYTF

J gene: TRBJ2-1
D gene: NA
V gene: TRBV29-1
clone size: NA
CDR3 DNA: TGCAGCGTTATTGACAGGAGCTCCTACAATGAGCAGTTCTTC
CDR3 protein: CSVIDRSSYNEQFF

J gene: TRBJ2-7
D gene: TRBD1
V gene: TRBV20-1
clone size: NA
CDR3 DNA: TGCAGTGCTAGCGACAGGGCTTTGGGGTACGAGCAGTACTTC
CDR3 protein: CSASDRALGYEQYF

J gene: TRBJ1-1
D gene: TRBD1
V gene: TRBV4-1
clone size: NA
CDR3 DNA: TGCGCCAGCAGCCCCCAGGGACAGGGGGACACTGAAGCTTTCTTT
CDR3 protein: CASSPQGQGDTEAFF

J gene: TRBJ2-7
D gene: NA
V gene: TRBV7-6
clone size: few
CDR3 DNA: TGTGCCAGCAGCTTAGAGGTGGGAAGGTCGGGCGAGCAGTACTTC
CDR3 protein: CASSLEVGRSGEQYF

J gene: TRBJ1-1
D gene: NA
V gene: TRBV12-3/TRBV12-4
clone size: once
CDR3 DNA: TGTGCCAGCAGTTTGAGGGGAGACATCTTTCACGGGACTGAAGCTTTCTTT
CDR3 protein: CASSLRGDIFHGTEAFF

J gene: TRBJ2-7
D gene: NA
V gene: TRBV24-1
clone size: NA
CDR3 DNA: TGTGCCACCAGTGATGCGCGGGTCCTCTCCTACGAGCAGTACTTC
CDR3 protein: CATSDARVLSYEQYF

J gene: TRBJ2-3
D gene: NA
V gene: TRBV6-2/TRBV6-3
clone size: few
CDR3 DNA: TGTGCCAGCAGTTACCTCAGGTCCTCCGCAGATACGCAGTATTTT
CDR3 protein: CASSYLRSSADTQYF